The clone carrying this TCR beta chain was recorded a few times. Its antigen is currently unknown. Sequenced by immunoSEQ multiplex PCR; TCRdb stores in-frame clones only, minus some. The sample shows 10,000 or so clones, 75% to 80% of them seen only once. This sample is part of a study of immune evolution from preneoplasia to lung adenocarcinoma. The study's findings and limits: Compared with EGFR-mutant or double wild-type lesions, KRAS-mutant nodules were more clonal. Top clone frequencies peaked in normal lung, apparently declining through invasive adenocarcinoma.

Resections took place in Japan or China from about 2013 to 2017. The sequenced sample was FFPE minimally invasive lung adenocarcinoma tissue. This TCR derives from a person aged 70 to 85 with lung adenocarcinoma.

The DNA of the CDR3 is TGTGCCAGCAGCTCGGTCGTCGACAGGGGGCAGGAGACCCAGTACTTC. Protein sequence: CASSSVVDRGQETQYF. The gene calls are TRBV14 and TRBJ2-5; 10 bases are shared with TRBD1. The CDR3 loop spans 16 amino acids. The ends lost 5 bases at V and 5 bases at J; junction bases unmatched: 11. Germline V lookup: CDR1 SGHDN, CDR2 FVKESK.